The 28 T cell receptor beta chains below all came from one sample that was sequenced in a study of CD8 T cells in Susac syndrome. An amount of RNA that ranged from roughly 0.45 to 1 ug was reverse transcribed with random hexamers. TCRdb itself ran the immunoSEQ multiplex PCR reads through MiXCR, one entry per CDR3 protein. The sample contains roughly 70,000 distinct CDR3 sequences, 96% of which appear only once. The material sequenced was CD4+ T cells from PBMCs. Receptors originate from a human donor with multiple sclerosis.

The genes are TRBV30 and TRBJ1-1, with TRBD1 as a possible D gene (6 bases). The V end was cut by 1 base, the J end by 6 bases, with 15 bases between. CDR1 and CDR2 (germline): GTSNPN, SVGIG (reference sequence). The CDR3 is made up of 14 amino acids. The CDR3 DNA reads as TGTGCCTGGAGTGCCCGGGCAGGGGACGCTGAAGCTTTCTTT. This encodes CAWSARAGDAEAFF.

V gene TRBV24-1 combines with J gene TRBJ2-3; D is unresolved. The CDR3 runs 14 residues. Germline CDR1 and CDR2: KGHDR and SFDVKD. V shed 2 bases and J shed 4 bases, with 9 bases lying between them. This chain's CDR3 is CATSDSVSADTQYF. The CDR3 coding sequence is TGTGCCACCAGTGATTCCGTCAGCGCAGATACGCAGTATTTT.

This chain connects TRBV24-1 to TRBJ1-2, with D possibly matching TRBD1 (6 bases). Per the germline V gene, CDR1 is KGHDR and CDR2 is SFDVKD. The CDR3 length is 14 residues. Between the trimmed V and J ends, which lost 4 bases and 4 bases, there was a span of 12 bases. CDR3 region: CATSDTGTGYGYTF. Here the CDR3 DNA reads TGTGCCACCAGTGACACAGGGACGGGCTATGGCTACACCTTC.

The J gene is TRBJ2-3, the V gene TRBV28, with D uncertain. V was pared by 8 bases and J by 2 bases, with 11 bases between. The length of the CDR3 is 13 residues. The germline gives CDR1 MDHEN, CDR2 SYDVKM. The CDR3 loop reads CASGPDDTDTQYF. CDR3 coding DNA: TGTGCCAGCGGACCGGATGACACAGATACGCAGTATTTT.

V and J are TRBV3-1 and TRBJ2-3; 8 positions match TRBD2. Germline trimming cut 5 bases from V and 1 base from J; bases unmatched to any gene: 5. The CDR3 totals 15 residues. In germline, CDR1 is LGHDT, CDR2 YNNKEL (reference sequence). CDR3 protein: CASSSLSGGTDTQYF. CDR3 sequence (DNA): TGTGCCAGCAGCTCACTTAGCGGGGGCACAGATACGCAGTATTTT.

V is TRBV5-4 and J is TRBJ2-1; possibly TRBD1 for D (6 bases). This CDR3 has 16 residues. V was clipped by 4 bases and J by 7 bases, with 21 bases between them. CDR1 and CDR2 (germline): SGHNT, YYREEE (reference sequence). CDR3 DNA: TGTGCCAGCAGCCGGACAGCCTCAGGGTTATTGAATGAGCAGTTCTTC. Its protein is CASSRTASGLLNEQFF.

The chain joins TRBV3-1 to TRBJ1-1; no definite D call. Trimming shortened V by 6 bases and J by 5 bases, and 16 bases separated the two germline ends. This CDR3 is 14 amino acids long. From germline, CDR1 is LGHDT and CDR2 YNNKEL (reference sequence). The CDR3 protein is CASRVTLDGTEAFF. CDR3 coding DNA: TGTGCCAGCAGAGTCACACTTGATGGGACTGAAGCTTTCTTT.

This clonotype is a singleton in its sample. J is TRBJ1-2 and V is TRBV7-2; D is unresolved. CDR3 length: 12 amino acids. Trimming stripped 3 bases from V and 4 bases from J, with 6 bases between. Germline V gene lookup returns CDR1 SGHTA and CDR2 FQGNSA. The CDR3 sequence is CASSLPGYGYTF. The CDR3 nucleotides read TGTGCCAGCAGCTTGCCAGGCTATGGCTACACCTTC.

This sequence joins TRBV29-1 and TRBJ2-7; TRBD1 might be the D (8 bases). Trimming removed 6 bases at V and 6 bases at J, with 18 bases between. Germline CDR1 reads SQVTM; CDR2 reads ANQGSEA. The CDR3 consists of 13 residues. The CDR3, as DNA: TGCAGCGTCGAGCCAACAGGGGGGGGCGAGCAGTACTTC. It translates to CSVEPTGGGEQYF.

The genes are TRBV7-2 and TRBJ2-5, with D possibly being TRBD2 (5 bases). Per the germline V gene, CDR1 is SGHTA and CDR2 is FQGNSA. The length of the CDR3 is 15 residues. Trimming stripped 0 bases from V and 1 base from J, with 9 bases between. The chain's CDR3 is CASSLASRGQETQYF. CDR3 in DNA: TGTGCCAGCAGCTTAGCGTCTCGGGGCCAAGAGACCCAGTACTTC.

The rearrangement uses TRBV4-1 and TRBJ1-2, with D hard to call. V dropped 0 bases and J dropped 4 bases, with 6 bases sitting between them. CDR3 size: 13 residues. Germline V gene lookup returns CDR1 MGHRA and CDR2 YSYEKL. The DNA for the CDR3 is TGCGCCAGCAGCCAAGAGGCAGGCTATGGCTACACCTTC. This translates into CASSQEAGYGYTF.

The chain links TRBV12-3 or TRBV12-4 to TRBJ1-4, with TRBD1 matching 8 bases. The CDR3 contains 15 residues. The ends lost 6 bases at V and 5 bases at J; junction bases unmatched: 8. CDR3: CASRHRQGSNEKLFF. The CDR3 DNA sequence: TGTGCCAGCAGACATAGACAGGGGTCAAATGAAAAACTGTTTTTT.

The chain has TRBV7-9 and TRBJ2-1; D perhaps matches TRBD2 (6 bases). With 2 bases removed from V and 0 bases from J, the gap between germline ends came to 11 bases. The CDR3 consists of 16 residues. Germline lookup yields CDR1 SEHNR and CDR2 FQNEAQ (reference sequence). The CDR3 coding sequence is TGTGCCAGCAGCTTACTTGGAGGGAGCTCCTACAATGAGCAGTTCTTC. This translates into CASSLLGGSSYNEQFF.

The rearrangement links TRBV7-2 to TRBJ2-1; D is ambiguous. The CDR3 sequence is 13 residues long. V dropped 1 base and J dropped 7 bases, with 8 bases sitting between them. Looked up from germline, CDR1 is SGHTA and CDR2 is FQGNSA. The CDR3 bases are TGTGCCAGCAGCTTAGAAAGAGAAAATGAGCAGTTCTTC. This translates into CASSLERENEQFF.

The V and J genes are TRBV7-9 and TRBJ2-1; 7 bases are shared with TRBD1. The trim removed 1 base at V and 9 bases at J, leaving 9 bases unmatched. This CDR3 comprises 15 residues. Germline V lookup: CDR1 SEHNR, CDR2 FQNEAQ (reference sequence). CDR3 DNA sequence: TGTGCCAGCAGCTTAGAAGGGACAGTTGCTCCTGAGCAGTTCTTC. It encodes CASSLEGTVAPEQFF.

The rearrangement uses TRBV7-2 and TRBJ1-4; D is ambiguous. Trimming removed 5 bases from V and 7 bases from J, with 11 bases in between. This CDR3 has 13 amino acids. CDR1 and CDR2 (germline): SGHTA, FQGNSA. In nucleotides, the CDR3 is TGTGCCAGCAGCGTCGGACGGGGTGAAAAACTGTTTTTT. This encodes CASSVGRGEKLFF. Full variable domain (missing parts from reference TRBV7-2 and TRBJ1-4): GAGVSQSPSNKVTEKGKDVELRCDPISGHTALYWYRQSLGQGLEFLIYFQGNSAPDKSGLPSDRFSAERTGGSVSTLTIQRTQQEDSAVYLCASSVGRGEKLFFGSGTQLSVL.

This sequence joins TRBV11-2 and TRBJ1-5; 7 positions agree with TRBD1. The CDR3 extends over 15 amino acids. Germline V gene sequence: CDR1 SGHAT, CDR2 FQNNGV. Trimming took 4 bases from V and 4 from J; bases not matched to a gene: 7. Written as DNA, the CDR3 is TGTGCCAGCAGCTCAGGGGGACAGAAGAATCAGCCCCAGCATTTT. It specifies CASSSGGQKNQPQHF.

This chain links TRBV7-9 with TRBJ2-3, with 9 nucleotides matching TRBD2. The CDR3 length is 15 residues. Germline CDR1 reads SEHNR; CDR2 reads FQNEAQ (reference sequence). The V segment lost 4 bases and the J segment 5 bases; nucleotides outside the gene matches: 7. CDR3 sequence reads: CASSSRGLALDTQYF. In nucleotides, the CDR3 is TGTGCCAGCAGCTCGAGGGGACTAGCTCTAGATACGCAGTATTTT. Supplemented by reference TRBV7-9 and TRBJ2-3, the full variable domain reads DTGVSQNPRHKITKRGQNVTFRCDPISEHNRLYWYRQTLGQGPEFLTYFQNEAQLEKSRLLSDRFSAERPKGSFSTLEIQRTEQGDSAMYLCASSSRGLALDTQYFGPGTRLTVL.

CDR3: CSARQISGANVLTF. CDR3 bases: TGCAGTGCCAGACAGATCTCTGGGGCCAACGTCCTGACTTTC. J is TRBJ2-6 and V is TRBV20-1, with a tentative D call TRBD1 (5 bases). Germline CDR1 and CDR2: DFQATT and SNEGSKA (reference sequence). The CDR3 loop spans 14 amino acids. Trimming stripped 6 bases from V and 0 bases from J, with 9 bases between.

The rearrangement links TRBV28 to TRBJ1-3; TRBD1 might be the D (6 bases). The germline V gene encodes CDR1 MDHEN and CDR2 SYDVKM. CDR3 length: 13 residues. Trimming removed 4 bases from V and 2 bases from J, with 6 bases in between. The CDR3 spells CASSWTAGNTIYF. The CDR3 region has the DNA TGTGCCAGCAGTTGGACAGCTGGAAACACCATATATTTT. Drawing the rest from reference TRBV28 and TRBJ1-3, the complete variable domain is DVKVTQSSRYLVKRTGEKVFLECVQDMDHENMFWYRQDPGLGLRLIYFSYDVKMKEKGDIPEGYSVSREKKERFSLILESASTNQTSMYLCASSWTAGNTIYFGEGSWLTVV.

This chain joins TRBV12-3 or TRBV12-4 and TRBJ1-5, with 7 nucleotides matching TRBD1. The CDR3 covers 15 residues. Trimming at V came to 2 bases and at J to 2 bases, leaving 3 bases not matched to a gene. CDR3 bases: TGTGCCAGCAGTTTAAACAGGGGCCGCAATCAGCCCCAGCATTTT. Its protein product is CASSLNRGRNQPQHF.

The V and J genes are TRBV12-3 or TRBV12-4 and TRBJ2-1; TRBD1 aligns across 9 bases. V lost 7 bases to trimming and J lost 0 bases; unmatched junction nucleotides: 4. CDR3 length: 15 residues. The CDR3 DNA follows: TGTGCCAGCAATCCGGGACAGGGCTCCTACAATGAGCAGTTCTTC. Translation: CASNPGQGSYNEQFF.

The chain links TRBV5-1 to TRBJ2-5; TRBD2 matches 11 bases. The germline CDR1 and CDR2 sequences are SGHRS and YFSETQ. The CDR3 covers 15 residues. Trimming cost V 4 bases and J 1 base; bases outside gene matches: 3. The CDR3 spells CASSGGTSGQETQYF. CDR3 in DNA: TGCGCCAGCAGCGGCGGGACTAGCGGCCAAGAGACCCAGTACTTC.

The chain recombines TRBV29-1 with TRBJ1-2; TRBD1 matches at 7 bases. V trimming: 8 bases; J trimming: 4 bases; junction bases outside the gene matches: 4. Germline V gives CDR1 SQVTM, CDR2 ANQGSEA. This CDR3 is 11 amino acids long. DNA of the CDR3: TGCAGCTCGACAGGGACCTATGGCTACACCTTC. Translation gives CSSTGTYGYTF.

The V and J genes are TRBV2 and TRBJ2-3; D could derive from TRBD1 or TRBD2 (5 bases each). The CDR3 is made up of 16 amino acids. Germline CDR1 and CDR2: SNHLY and FYNNEI. Trimming stripped 2 bases from V and 6 bases from J, with 18 bases between. This CDR3 is CASSEFGDLGPDTQYF. For the CDR3, the DNA is TGTGCCAGCAGTGAATTTGGGGACCTCGGACCGGATACGCAGTATTTT.

This chain connects TRBV24-1 to TRBJ1-5, with 9 nucleotides matching TRBD1. The germline V gene encodes CDR1 KGHDR and CDR2 SFDVKD. The CDR3 has 20 amino acids. V lost 5 bases and J lost 2; bases outside the gene matches: 18. In DNA form, the CDR3 reads TGTGCCACCAGTGGAAACTTACAGGGGGCAAAGCCCTATCGCAATCAGCCCCAGCATTTT. Protein product: CATSGNLQGAKPYRNQPQHF.

This sequence joins TRBV20-1 and TRBJ2-1, with TRBD1 matching 7 bases. J lost 7 bases, V lost 7 bases, and 13 bases had no gene match. CDR3 size: 14 residues. Germline loops: CDR1 DFQATT, CDR2 SNEGSKA (reference sequence). The CDR3 DNA follows: TGCAGTGTTACGACAGGGAGCCAGGGGAATGAGCAGTTCTTC. Its protein product is CSVTTGSQGNEQFF.

This clonotype occurred a few times. The chain recombines TRBV5-1 with TRBJ2-5, with 7 bases lining up with TRBD2. The V and J ends lost 0 bases and 2 bases, in that order; junction bases with no gene match: 4. The germline CDR1 and CDR2 sequences are SGHRS and YFSETQ. This CDR3 has 15 residues. This chain's CDR3 is CASSLGQGGQETQYF. CDR3 in DNA: TGCGCCAGCAGCTTGGGCCAGGGAGGGCAAGAGACCCAGTACTTC.